This T cell receptor beta chain is from a study of blood T cell repertoires in COVID-19. As for the study in general: Sites in the United States, Italy and Spain provided acute and convalescent COVID-19 samples.

Germline V gives CDR1 SGHKS, CDR2 YYEKEE (reference sequence). V was clipped by 0 bases and J by 1 base, with 8 bases between them. The CDR3 is 15 amino acids. Only a few counts were recorded for this clone. The protocol was immunoSEQ multiplex PCR, while the TCRdb copy is restricted to in-frame clones and leaves out a portion. Of 100,000 to 150,000 clones in the sample, 84% were seen once. The sequencing sample was made of PBMCs or T cells enriched from blood (not recorded which). This clonotype originated in a man aged 35-49 years with acute COVID-19. The chain employs TRBV5-5 and TRBJ1-5; perhaps TRBD1 as D (5 bases). This chain's CDR3 is CASSLVGESNQPQHF. The CDR3 DNA sequence: TGTGCCAGCAGCTTGGTAGGGGAAAGCAATCAGCCCCAGCATTTT.